A single sample gave rise to the 24 T cell receptor beta chains below, sequenced in a study of technical replicates of blood from several donors. Assay: immunoSEQ multiplex PCR; the TCRdb copy retains only in-frame clones and omits some. There are about 78,000 clones in the sample; 93% occur only once, and roughly 0.37% lies in the top ten. Sequences were obtained from T cells isolated from PBMCs. The receptor set was obtained from a human donor in good health.

This clone was recorded only once. This chain uses TRBV9 with TRBJ1-1; D may be TRBD1 (5 bases). The CDR3 totals 13 residues. Germline CDR1 reads SGDLS; CDR2 reads YYNGEE. The germline V and J ends were trimmed by 0 bases and 5 bases, with 8 bases remaining between them. The DNA for the CDR3 is TGTGCCAGCAGCGTAGGTCCAGGGACTGAAGCTTTCTTT. This gives the protein CASSVGPGTEAFF.

The chain couples TRBV28 to TRBJ1-5; D is unclear. This CDR3 has 14 residues. V lost 9 bases to trimming and J lost 7 bases, with 19 bases between them. Germline lookup yields CDR1 MDHEN and CDR2 SYDVKM. CDR3 protein: CASMILGVGQPQHF. The CDR3 DNA reads as TGTGCCAGTATGATATTGGGAGTTGGCCAGCCCCAGCATTTT.

On this clone itself: The junction departs from germline at one end; a sequencing error may be responsible. The CDR3 sequence: CASSQGSGSQSF. Written as DNA, the CDR3 is TGCGCCAGCAGCCAAGGAAGCGGGAGCCAAAGTTTC. The gene calls are TRBV4-1 and TRBJ2-4; TRBD2 matches at 8 bases. CDR1 and CDR2 from the germline V gene are MGHRA and YSYEKL. The CDR3 contains 12 residues.

The chain combines TRBV5-4 with TRBJ2-1; D uncertain. V lost 4 bases to trimming and J lost 5 bases, with 7 bases between them. The CDR3 totals 12 residues. Germline CDR1 and CDR2: SGHNT and YYREEE (reference sequence). The CDR3 spells CASSIRDNEQFF. CDR3 in DNA: TGTGCCAGCAGCATCCGGGACAATGAGCAGTTCTTC.

The chain recombines TRBV6-5 with TRBJ2-7; 8 bases agree with TRBD1. J lost 4 bases, V lost 8 bases, and 10 bases had no gene match. The germline V gene has CDR1 MNHEY and CDR2 SVGAGI. The CDR3 is 14 residues long. The CDR3 spells CASRSTGAIYEQYF. In nucleotides, the CDR3 is TGTGCCAGCCGCTCGACAGGGGCGATTTACGAGCAGTACTTC.

This clone came up once. The rearrangement joins TRBV7-9 to TRBJ2-2; 8 nucleotides match TRBD2. After removal of 5 bases from V and 6 bases from J, the junction contained 5 bases not matched to a gene. The CDR3 loop spans 14 amino acids. In germline, CDR1 is SEHNR, CDR2 FQNEAQ (reference sequence). CDR3 sequence (DNA): TGTGCCAGCAGCACGGGACTAGATGCCGGGGAGCTGTTTTTT. It encodes CASSTGLDAGELFF.

This sequence joins TRBV19 and TRBJ2-7; TRBD1 aligns across 9 bases. CDR1 LNHDA and CDR2 SQIVND come from the germline V gene (reference sequence). V shed 6 bases, J shed 3 bases, and the junction held 6 bases outside the gene matches. The CDR3 has 14 residues. DNA of the CDR3: TGTGCCAGTAGACGGGACAGGGAACGCTACGAGCAGTACTTC. Encoded protein: CASRRDRERYEQYF.

The chain joins TRBV2 to TRBJ2-7, with D possibly being TRBD1 (6 bases). V lost 6 bases and J lost 2, with 23 bases in between. This CDR3 has 17 residues. Per germline, CDR1 SNHLY and CDR2 FYNNEI. The CDR3 sequence is CASRQPRTGTLTYEQYF. In DNA form, the CDR3 reads TGTGCCAGCAGACAACCCAGAACCGGGACACTCACCTACGAGCAGTACTTC.

The chain uses TRBV11-3 and TRBJ2-3; 7 positions agree with TRBD1. Germline lookup yields CDR1 SGHNT and CDR2 YENEEA. The CDR3 sequence is 13 residues long. V trimming: 5 bases; J trimming: 5 bases; junction bases outside the gene matches: 4. The CDR3 protein is CASSQNRGDTQYF. CDR3 bases: TGTGCCAGCAGCCAGAACAGGGGAGATACGCAGTATTTT.

The V call is TRBV13, the J call TRBJ2-7, with 11 bases matching TRBD2. The CDR3 runs 18 residues. CDR1 and CDR2 (germline): PRHDT, FYEKMQ (reference sequence). V gave up 2 bases and J gave up 4 bases; unmatched junction bases: 13. In nucleotides, the CDR3 is TGTGCCAGCAGCTTAAGGGGCGCACCGGGACTAGCGGAATACGAGCAGTACTTC. It specifies CASSLRGAPGLAEYEQYF.

This clone was counted between two and nine times. The chain has TRBV30 and TRBJ1-5; D is uncertain. Deletions cut 1 base from V and 9 bases from J, with 10 bases between. The CDR3 has 12 amino acids. The germline V gene encodes CDR1 GTSNPN and CDR2 SVGIG (reference sequence). The CDR3 region is CAWSDQTGPQHF. In DNA form, the CDR3 reads TGTGCCTGGAGTGATCAGACGGGGCCCCAGCATTTT.

The V and J genes are TRBV28 and TRBJ1-3; the D gene is possibly TRBD1 (5 bases). V gave up 3 bases and J gave up 4 bases, with 13 bases separating them. The CDR3 contains 15 residues. The germline CDR1 and CDR2 sequences are MDHEN and SYDVKM. CDR3 nucleotide sequence: TGTGCCAGCAGTTTTCTCCCGGGGGACGGAAACACCATATATTTT. It yields the protein CASSFLPGDGNTIYF.

The chain uses TRBV19 and TRBJ2-4; no definite D call. The CDR3 extends over 13 amino acids. The germline V gene encodes CDR1 LNHDA and CDR2 SQIVND (reference sequence). V dropped 3 bases and J dropped 6 bases, with 9 bases sitting between them. The CDR3 sequence is CASSIETGNIQYF. The CDR3 DNA is TGTGCCAGTAGTATTGAAACTGGAAACATTCAGTACTTC.

The V and J genes are TRBV11-1 and TRBJ2-1; a possible D gene is TRBD1 (5 bases). Germline V gene data show CDR1 as SGHAT and CDR2 as FQDESV (reference sequence). V shed 0 bases and J shed 9 bases, with 12 bases lying between them. The CDR3 runs to 14 residues. The CDR3 DNA sequence: TGTGCCAGCAGCTTAGCGCATGGGGCGGTTGAGCAGTTCTTC. Translating gives CASSLAHGAVEQFF.

The rearrangement uses TRBV4-1 and TRBJ2-7, with D perhaps matching TRBD2 (5 bases). The length of the CDR3 is 12 residues. The germline V gene has CDR1 MGHRA and CDR2 YSYEKL. Trimming took off 8 bases at V and 2 bases at J, with 10 bases between the two ends. CDR3 protein: CASGSTTYEQYF. The CDR3 DNA is TGCGCCAGCGGATCGACTACCTACGAGCAGTACTTC.

The chain combines TRBV4-1 with TRBJ2-7; 12 nucleotides agree with TRBD1. V was clipped by 4 bases and J by 6 bases; unmatched bases: 4. Germline lookup yields CDR1 MGHRA and CDR2 YSYEKL. This CDR3 spans 14 amino acids. CDR3 amino acids: CASSLGQGAAEQYF. CDR3 DNA sequence: TGCGCCAGCAGCCTGGGACAGGGGGCGGCCGAGCAGTACTTC.

This sequence joins TRBV19 and TRBJ2-7, with TRBD2 matching over 7 bases. Unmatched junction bases numbered 15, after V lost 7 bases and J lost 6 bases. The CDR3 totals 15 residues. The germline V gene encodes CDR1 LNHDA and CDR2 SQIVND (reference sequence). The CDR3 nucleotides are TGTGCCAGTACGGGGAGGGGCCAGGGAGGTTCCGAGCAGTACTTC. It is translated as CASTGRGQGGSEQYF. Combining the CDR3 with reference TRBV19 and TRBJ2-7 gives the whole variable domain DGGITQSPKYLFRKEGQNVTLSCEQNLNHDAMYWYRQDPGQGLRLIYYSQIVNDFQKGDIAEGYSVSREKKESFPLTVTSAQKNPTAFYLCASTGRGQGGSEQYFGPGTRLTVT.

The genes are TRBV2 and TRBJ2-7, with D possibly being TRBD1 (8 bases). The CDR3 has 14 residues. V shed 7 bases and J shed 3 bases, with 16 bases lying between them. From germline, CDR1 is SNHLY and CDR2 FYNNEI. CDR3 DNA: TGTGCCAGCAAGACAGGGGAGGGGAGCTACGAGCAGTACTTC. This codes for CASKTGEGSYEQYF.

The V and J genes are TRBV7-9 and TRBJ2-1, with 8 bases matching TRBD2. The CDR3 runs to 19 residues. J lost 0 bases, V lost 4 bases, and 14 bases had no gene match. Germline CDR1 and CDR2: SEHNR and FQNEAQ (reference sequence). CDR3 nucleotides: TGTGCCAGCAGCTCCGACGGGACTAGGTACATAAGCTCCTACAATGAGCAGTTCTTC. It codes for CASSSDGTRYISSYNEQFF. Full variable domain (missing parts from reference TRBV7-9 and TRBJ2-1): DTGVSQNPRHKITKRGQNVTFRCDPISEHNRLYWYRQTLGQGPEFLTYFQNEAQLEKSRLLSDRFSAERPKGSFSTLEIQRTEQGDSAMYLCASSSDGTRYISSYNEQFFGPGTRLTVL.

The chain employs TRBV4-2 and TRBJ2-3, with D tentatively TRBD2 (6 bases). Trimming pared 0 bases from V and 4 bases from J, leaving 14 bases between. This CDR3 has 16 amino acids. CDR1 and CDR2 from the germline V gene are LGHNA and YNFKEQ. CDR3 sequence (DNA): TGTGCCAGCAGCCAAGATTCGAGGGAGCGGGCAGATACGCAGTATTTT. It translates to CASSQDSRERADTQYF.

The chain carries TRBV2 and TRBJ2-1; tentative D call: TRBD1 (5 bases). V was shortened by 6 bases and J by 7 bases, with 10 bases between the two germline ends. There are 12 residues in the CDR3. The germline gives CDR1 SNHLY, CDR2 FYNNEI. The CDR3 sequence: CASSGRVNEQFF. The CDR3 DNA follows: TGTGCCAGCAGCGGCAGGGTAAATGAGCAGTTCTTC. The whole variable domain, remainder taken from reference TRBV2 and TRBJ2-1, is EPEVTQTPSHQVTQMGQEVILRCVPISNHLYFYWYRQILGQKVEFLVSFYNNEISEKSEIFDDQFSVERPDGSNFTLKIRSTKLEDSAMYFCASSGRVNEQFFGPGTRLTVL.

This rearrangement joins TRBV27 to TRBJ1-5; 9 nucleotides agree with TRBD1. V lost 1 base, J lost 3 bases, and 7 bases stayed unmatched. The CDR3 contains 17 residues. CDR1 is MNHEY, CDR2 SMNVEV, per germline (reference sequence). In DNA form, the CDR3 reads TGTGCCAGCAGTTTATTTCGGGGACAGGGCCCCAATCAGCCCCAGCATTTT. The encoded protein is CASSLFRGQGPNQPQHF.

The chain uses TRBV6-1 and TRBJ2-2; 7 bases map to TRBD1. V lost 3 bases and J lost 4; bases outside the gene matches: 5. Germline values: CDR1 MNHNS, CDR2 SASEGT. The length of the CDR3 is 15 residues. The DNA of the CDR3 is TGTGCCAGCAGTGAGAGGGGGCCGGGCACCGGGGAGCTGTTTTTT. It specifies CASSERGPGTGELFF.

The chain links TRBV5-6 to TRBJ2-7, with D maybe TRBD1 (6 bases). Looked up from germline, CDR1 is SGHDT and CDR2 is YYEEEE. The CDR3 consists of 15 residues. The V end lost 4 bases, the J end lost 0 bases, and 14 bases lay between the germline ends. CDR3 region: CASSLGDIFSYEQYF. CDR3 DNA: TGTGCCAGCAGCCTCGGGGACATCTTCTCCTACGAGCAGTACTTC. Full variable domain (outside the CDR3, taken from reference TRBV5-6 and TRBJ2-7): DAGVTQSPTHLIKTRGQQVTLRCSPKSGHDTVSWYQQALGQGPQFIFQYYEEEERQRGNFPDRFSGHQFPNYSSELNVNALLLGDSALYLCASSLGDIFSYEQYFGPGTRLTVT.